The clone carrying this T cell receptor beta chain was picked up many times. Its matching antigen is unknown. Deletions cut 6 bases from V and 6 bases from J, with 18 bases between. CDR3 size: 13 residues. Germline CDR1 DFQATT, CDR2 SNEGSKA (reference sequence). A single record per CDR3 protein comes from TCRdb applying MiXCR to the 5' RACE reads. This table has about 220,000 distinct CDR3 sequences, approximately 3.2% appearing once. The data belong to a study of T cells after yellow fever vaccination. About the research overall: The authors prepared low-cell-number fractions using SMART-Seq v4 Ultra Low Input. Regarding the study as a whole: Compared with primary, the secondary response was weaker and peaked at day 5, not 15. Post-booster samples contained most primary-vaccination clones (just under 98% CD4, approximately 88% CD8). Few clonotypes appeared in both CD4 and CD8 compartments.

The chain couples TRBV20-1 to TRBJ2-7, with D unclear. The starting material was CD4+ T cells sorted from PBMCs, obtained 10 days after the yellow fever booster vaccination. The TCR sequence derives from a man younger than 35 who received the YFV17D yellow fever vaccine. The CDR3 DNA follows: TGCAGTGCCCCGGTAGGGCCGGGCAGCGAGCAGTACTTC. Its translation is CSAPVGPGSEQYF.